One TCR beta chain is described in this entry. Antigen: not known. The data belong to a study of T cells expressing NK-cell markers. 5'RACE template switching with UMIs generated TCR beta cDNA. TCRdb reprocessed the 5' RACE reads, with one entry per CDR3 protein and no DNA. The sample has 550,000 to 600,000 distinct CDR3 sequences, and its top ten clones hold about 3.6%. Broader study findings: Once again these clonotypes came out on top in the CD3+CD56-NKG2C+ fraction of a few donors. Clones of NKG2C+ T cells that had expanded were of unclear HCMV specificity.

The CDR3 loop spans 15 amino acids. The receptor's source is a man aged 18 to 35 in good health. Sequencing input: blood T cells: a sorted CD56 or NKG2C T cell subset, CD4+ or CD8+ T cells, or bulk PBMC T cells (not recorded which). The rearrangement uses TRBV21-1 and TRBJ2-3; the TRBD2 assignment by TCRdb is unverifiable without DNA. TRBV21-1 is designated a pseudogene. The CDR3 protein is CASSKGLAATDTQYF.